A single T cell receptor (beta chain) is shown here with its context. Germline loops: CDR1 LNHNV, CDR2 YYDKDF (reference sequence). With 4 bases removed from V and 0 bases from J, the gap between germline ends came to 12 bases. The CDR3 covers 15 residues. In the study's own analysis: Amplifying reference gene primers gave estimates of nucleated cell counts. Profiled with immunoSEQ multiplex PCR; TCRdb holds only in-frame clones, not every one. That table is the source of V, J and clone size, and D and trimming were worked out from the DNA. The sample yields 200,000 to 300,000 clones, less than 90% seen once. The data were taken from a study of blood T cell repertoires in COVID-19. Overall study context: The study drew acute and convalescent COVID-19 samples from the United States, Italy and Spain. T cells, B-cell-depleted T cells, or PBMCs provided the cDNA or gDNA that served as material.

The rearrangement joins TRBV15 to TRBJ1-2; possibly TRBD1 for D (5 bases). Sequencing input: peripheral blood. The source is a man in his 60s with acute or convalescent COVID-19. The CDR3 loop is CATSIFAGANYGYTF. The CDR3 DNA sequence: TGTGCCACCAGCATTTTCGCGGGGGCTAACTATGGCTACACCTTC. Drawing the rest from reference TRBV15 and TRBJ1-2, the complete variable domain is DAMVIQNPRYQVTQFGKPVTLSCSQTLNHNVMYWYQQKSSQAPKLLFHYYDKDFNNEADTPDNFQSRRPNTSFCFLDIRSPGLGDTAMYLCATSIFAGANYGYTFGSGTRLTVV.